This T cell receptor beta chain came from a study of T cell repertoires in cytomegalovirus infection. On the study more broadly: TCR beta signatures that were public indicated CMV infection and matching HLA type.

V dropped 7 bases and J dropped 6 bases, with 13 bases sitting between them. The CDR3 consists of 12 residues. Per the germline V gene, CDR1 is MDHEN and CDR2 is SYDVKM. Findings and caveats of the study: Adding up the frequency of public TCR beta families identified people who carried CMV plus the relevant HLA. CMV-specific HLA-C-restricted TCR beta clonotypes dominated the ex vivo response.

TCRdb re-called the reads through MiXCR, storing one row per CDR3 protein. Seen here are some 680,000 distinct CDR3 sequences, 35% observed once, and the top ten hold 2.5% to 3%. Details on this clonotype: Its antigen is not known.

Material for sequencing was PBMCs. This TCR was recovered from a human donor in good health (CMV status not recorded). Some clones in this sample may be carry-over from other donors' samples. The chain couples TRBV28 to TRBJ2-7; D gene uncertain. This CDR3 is CASTNPGFEQYF. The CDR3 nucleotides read TGTGCCAGCACTAACCCCGGGTTCGAGCAGTACTTC.